The T cell receptor beta chain under discussion was sequenced for a study of blood T cell repertoires in COVID-19. CDR3 size: 12 residues. The V end was cut by 3 bases, the J end by 0 bases, with 5 bases between. Looked up from germline, CDR1 is DFQATT and CDR2 is SNEGSKA (reference sequence). Per the study methods: Estimation of nucleated cell counts relied on the amplification of reference gene primers. The assay was immunoSEQ multiplex PCR, and TCRdb's table has in-frame clones only and misses some. The V and J calls and clone size are taken from that table; D and trimming were inferred from the DNA. This table holds under 200,000 clones, around 84% found once.

The clonotype comes from a woman between 50 and 59 years old who had recovered from COVID-19. Sequenced: PBMCs or T cells enriched from blood (not recorded which). J is TRBJ1-2 and V is TRBV20-1; no clear D. Here the CDR3 DNA reads TGCAGTGCTAGTTCGGCTAACTATGGCTACACCTTC. The encoded protein is CSASSANYGYTF.